The clone carrying this TCR beta chain is a singleton in its sample. The data are from a study of blood T cell repertoires in COVID-19. Trimming removed 0 bases at V and 5 bases at J, with 4 bases between. The CDR3 has 12 residues. CDR1 and CDR2 (germline): SGHNT, YENEEA. Under the authors' procedure: Amplifying reference gene primers gave estimates of nucleated cell counts. The table came from immunoSEQ multiplex PCR; TCRdb's copy has only in-frame clones and leaves some out. V and J calls and clone size follow that table, whereas D and trimming were derived from the DNA. The sample holds 75,000 to 100,000 clones, around 90% seen once.

This rearrangement joins TRBV11-3 to TRBJ2-5; D not certain. Sequenced material: peripheral blood. This receptor was taken from a man between 70 and 80 years old with acute or convalescent COVID-19. CDR3 sequence (DNA): TGTGCCAGCAGCTTAGACGGGGAGACCCAGTACTTC. It translates to CASSLDGETQYF.